Listed below are T cell receptor beta chains from one sample, sequenced in a study of T cell changes during pregnancy in multiple sclerosis. Using immunoSEQ multiplex PCR, the repertoire was profiled, and TCRdb retains in-frame clones only, with some absent. The data contain approximately 88,000 clones, over 90% of them singletons. This material consisted of peripheral blood, taken in the third trimester of pregnancy. These receptor sequences come from a female donor with multiple sclerosis, enrolled in a pregnancy study. The CDR3 runs from the conserved cysteine through the conserved F or W. D genes are given only for firm matches. For some rows the clone size is stated as once, few or many, or as a class when expanded; others skip it.

j_gene | v_gene | d_gene | abundance | CDR3nt | CDR3aa
TRBJ2-7 | TRBV19 | - | - | TGTGCCAGTAGTCAGGGCCACGAGCAGTACTTC | CASSQGHEQYF
TRBJ2-7 | TRBV5-4 | - | - | TGTGCCAGCAGCTTCGTGGGTCGCGGTACCTACGAGCAGTACTTC | CASSFVGRGTYEQYF
TRBJ1-1 | TRBV30 | - | - | TGTGCCTGGAGTGTACGGAACCGGGGGAACACTGAAGCTTTCTTT | CAWSVRNRGNTEAFF
TRBJ2-3 | TRBV5-8 | - | - | TGTGCCAGCACCCCGTTCGGCGGGAGCACAGATACGCAGTATTTT | CASTPFGGSTDTQYF
TRBJ2-7 | TRBV19 | TRBD1 | - | TGTGCCAGTAGTATAGGGACAGGGGAATCCTACGAGCAGTACTTC | CASSIGTGESYEQYF
TRBJ2-1 | TRBV5-1 | - | - | TGCGCCAGCAGCCCTGTGTGGGAGAATGAGCAGTTCTTC | CASSPVWENEQFF
TRBJ1-5 | TRBV15 | TRBD1 | - | TGTGCCACCAGCAGAGATTACACAGGGGCGATGGGAAGCAATCAGCCCCAGCATTTT | CATSRDYTGAMGSNQPQHF
TRBJ2-7 | TRBV5-4 | - | - | TGTGCCAGCAGCCCCGGCGGCAGGGGAAACAAGTACGAGCAGTACTTC | CASSPGGRGNKYEQYF
TRBJ1-4 | TRBV2 | TRBD1 | - | TGTGCCAGCAGTGCGGGACAGACGGCAACTAATGAAAAACTGTTTTTT | CASSAGQTATNEKLFF
TRBJ2-7 | TRBV27 | TRBD1 | once | TGTGCCAGCAGTGGAACAGGGGGCGGTGGCTACGAGCAGTACTTC | CASSGTGGGGYEQYF
TRBJ1-3 | TRBV5-1 | - | - | TGCGCCAGCAGCTTCTCAGGGGATGGAAACACCATATATTTT | CASSFSGDGNTIYF
TRBJ2-3 | TRBV7-9 | TRBD1 | - | TGTGCCAGCAGCTTAGGGCGACAGGGTCCAAGCACAGATACGCAGTATTTT | CASSLGRQGPSTDTQYF
TRBJ2-7 | TRBV6-1 | - | - | TGTGCCAGCAGTGTGGCGGGCTCTTACGAGCAGTACTTC | CASSVAGSYEQYF
TRBJ2-7 | TRBV10-1 | - | few | TGCGCCAGCTCCGAAAACCAGGGCTACGAGCAGTACTTC | CASSENQGYEQYF
TRBJ2-5 | TRBV4-3 | - | - | TGCGCCAGCAGCCAAGATGGCAGCACGGGAGAGACCCAGTACTTC | CASSQDGSTGETQYF
TRBJ1-2 | TRBV5-1 | TRBD1 | - | TGCGCCAGCAGCTTGGAGGGGGACAGCGGCTACACCTTC | CASSLEGDSGYTF
TRBJ2-2 | TRBV11-2 | - | - | TGTGCCAGCAGCTCCCTTGCCGGGGAGCTGTTTTTT | CASSSLAGELFF
TRBJ1-1 | TRBV13 | - | - | TGTGCCAGCAGCTTAGTAGGGGAAAACACTGAAGCTTTCTTT | CASSLVGENTEAFF
TRBJ2-7 | TRBV7-9 | - | - | TGTGCCATCACTCTAGGTCAGGGGTACGAGCAGTACTTC | CAITLGQGYEQYF
TRBJ2-1 | TRBV19 | TRBD1 | - | TGTGCCAGTAGGAAACCCCCGGGACAGGGTATGGAGCAGTTCTTC | CASRKPPGQGMEQFF
TRBJ1-1 | TRBV19 | - | - | TGTGCCAGTAGTATGCGGCAGCAGAACACTGAAGCTTTCTTT | CASSMRQQNTEAFF
TRBJ1-2 | TRBV7-8 | - | once | TGTGCCAGCAGCTTAGAGCAGATTCAGGGTTTGGCCTATGGCTACACCTTC | CASSLEQIQGLAYGYTF
TRBJ2-1 | TRBV14 | - | - | TGTGCCAGCAGCCAAGACGATCAGGACACGAGCTACAATGAGCAGTTCTTC | CASSQDDQDTSYNEQFF
TRBJ2-5 | TRBV12-5 | - | - | TGTGCTAGTGCCACCTCCAGGGGTTCGGAGACCCAGTACTTC | CASATSRGSETQYF
TRBJ2-1 | TRBV4-2 | TRBD2 | medium-sized | TGTGCCAGCAGCCAAGATTTTAGCGGGAGCTCCTACAATGAGCAGTTCTTC | CASSQDFSGSSYNEQFF
TRBJ2-7 | TRBV10-2 | - | - | TGCGCCAGCAGTAACAGAAACTACGAGCAGTACTTC | CASSNRNYEQYF
TRBJ2-1 | TRBV7-3 | - | - | TGTGCCAGCAGCCTATACCCCGGGTACAATGAGCAGTTCTTC | CASSLYPGYNEQFF
TRBJ2-7 | TRBV5-6 | - | - | TGTGCCAGCGCTAACACTAGAGAAGCCAGGTACTCCTACGAGCAGTACTTC | CASANTREARYSYEQYF
TRBJ2-6 | TRBV7-6 | - | - | TGTGCCAGCAGCTTAGGACAGAGTTCTGGGGCCAACGTCCTGACTTTC | CASSLGQSSGANVLTF
TRBJ2-7 | TRBV6-1 | - | - | TGTGCCAGCAGAGAGGGGGGAGGGAGCTCCTACGAGCAGTACTTC | CASREGGGSSYEQYF
TRBJ2-1 | TRBV7-9 | - | - | TGTGCCAGCAGCCTTCAGAACCCGTCCAGGAATGAGCAGTTCTTC | CASSLQNPSRNEQFF
TRBJ2-1 | TRBV2 | - | - | TGTGCCAGCAACTCTCCCTACAATGAGCAGTTCTTC | CASNSPYNEQFF
TRBJ2-1 | TRBV2 | TRBD2 | - | TGTGCCAGCAGAGGACTAGCTTTAATCTTC | CASRGLALIF
TRBJ2-1 | TRBV19 | - | - | TGTGCCAGTAGTATAGGCAGGGCCTCAGCCTACAATGAGCAGTTCTTC | CASSIGRASAYNEQFF
TRBJ1-2 | TRBV6-4 | TRBD1 | - | TGTGCCAGCTCGGGACAGGGCTTGGATGGCTACACCTTC | CASSGQGLDGYTF
TRBJ2-2 | TRBV10-2 | TRBD1 | - | TGCGCCAGCAGTGATCCGGGACAGGGGGAGTACACCGGGGAGCTGTTTTTT | CASSDPGQGEYTGELFF
TRBJ2-1 | TRBV10-3 | TRBD2 | - | TGTGCCATCAGTGAGCCCACTAGCGGTTTGTCCTACAATGAGCAGTTCTTC | CAISEPTSGLSYNEQFF
TRBJ1-1 | TRBV5-6 | TRBD1 | - | TGTGCCAGCAGCTTCCGGACAGGTTCTGAAGCTTTCTTT | CASSFRTGSEAFF
TRBJ2-2 | TRBV28 | TRBD1 | - | TGTGCCAGCAGGGCAGGGGGAACGAACACCGGGGAGCTGTTTTTT | CASRAGGTNTGELFF
TRBJ2-1 | TRBV5-1 | TRBD2 | once | TGCGCCAGCGGAATCACTTTCGGGGGGGATGAGCAGTTCTTC | CASGITFGGDEQFF
TRBJ1-2 | TRBV6-1 | TRBD1 | - | TGTGCCAGCAGTGTAGGACAGGGCCGAGATGGCTACACCTTC | CASSVGQGRDGYTF
TRBJ2-1 | TRBV7-2 | - | - | TGTGCCAGCAGCTCTGGACTTGATTACTACAATGAGCAGTTCTTC | CASSSGLDYYNEQFF
TRBJ1-4 | TRBV4-1 | - | - | TGCGCCAGCAGCCGAGGAGTAGGAGAAAAACTGTTTTTT | CASSRGVGEKLFF
TRBJ1-1 | TRBV18 | - | - | TGTGCCAGCTCACCTTCAGGGGCCCGTAGGACTGAAGCTTTCTTT | CASSPSGARRTEAFF
TRBJ2-7 | TRBV13 | TRBD2 | - | TGTGCCAGCAGCTTAGGTGGCCTAGCGGGAAACGAGCAGTACTTC | CASSLGGLAGNEQYF
TRBJ2-5 | TRBV19 | TRBD1 | - | TGTGCCAGTAGCTCGGACAGGGGAGAGACCCAGTACTTC | CASSSDRGETQYF
TRBJ1-2 | TRBV7-9 | TRBD1 | - | TGTGCCAGCAGAAGCCTCGACAGGGCTAATGGCTACACCTTC | CASRSLDRANGYTF
TRBJ2-1 | TRBV5-1 | TRBD2 | - | TGCGCCAGCAGCTTGCGGGGAATAACTAGCGGGAGCTACAATGAGCAGTTCTTC | CASSLRGITSGSYNEQFF
TRBJ2-1 | TRBV19 | TRBD2 | - | TGTGCCAGTAGGAGACTAGCGGGAACTGGCAATGAGCAGTTCTTC | CASRRLAGTGNEQFF
TRBJ2-4 | TRBV5-4 | - | - | TGTGCCAGCAGCTTGGCGGGACGCTCAGGGGACATTCAGTACTTC | CASSLAGRSGDIQYF
TRBJ2-1 | TRBV19 | TRBD2 | - | TGTGCCAGTAGTACGATCGGACTAGCGGGATCCTACAATGAGCAGTTCTTC | CASSTIGLAGSYNEQFF